The TCR beta chain described here comes from a study of cytomegalovirus exposure and HLA in healthy donors. 13 Jbeta primers and 60 Vbeta primers were used for the PCR. Only in-frame clones appear in the TCRdb table, and some are missing; sequencing was by immunoSEQ multiplex PCR. Here the sample spans tens of thousands of clones, approximately 80% being singletons. This CDR3 has 13 residues. CDR1 MNHNS and CDR2 SASEGT come from the germline V gene. V shed 5 bases and J shed 10 bases, with 15 bases lying between them. Sequenced material: PBMCs. This TCR was sampled from a man in his fifties in good health and CMV-seropositive. The chain employs TRBV6-1 and TRBJ2-1; D perhaps matches TRBD2 (5 bases). The CDR3 loop reads CASSSLAPAEQFF. The DNA for the CDR3 is TGTGCCAGCAGTTCCCTAGCTCCAGCCGAGCAGTTCTTC.